The T cell receptor beta chain under discussion was sequenced for a study of CD8+CD57+ T cells in acquired aplastic anemia. Across the whole study: The DNA of sorted CD4+ and CD8+ cells averaged around 3.2 ug. Study-wide points: Researchers reported that CD8+ Simpson's diversity was not significantly different in patients versus controls. Researchers report that approximately 28 CD8+ CDR3 sequences appeared in both patients and controls.

About this clonotype itself: Antigen unknown.

V was cut by 4 bases and J by 1 base, with 8 bases left in between. This CDR3 is built from 14 residues. CDR1 SEHNR and CDR2 FQNEAQ come from the germline V gene (reference sequence). Genomic DNA was employed as the template in profiling TCR beta VDJ and CDR3. TCRdb re-derived calls from the reads in MiXCR, one entry per CDR3 protein. The repertoire has more than 150,000 distinct CDR3 sequences, around 66% of them found once; the top ten carry approximately 44%. This sequence joins TRBV7-9 and TRBJ2-4; D unclear. The sample was sorted CD4+, CD8+, or CD8+CD57+ T cells (not recorded which) from PBMCs. This receptor was taken from a human donor with severe aplastic anemia or a healthy control (not recorded which). CDR3 bases: TGTGCCAGCAGCTCCCCCTGGGCCAAAAACATTCAGTACTTC. This codes for CASSSPWAKNIQYF.